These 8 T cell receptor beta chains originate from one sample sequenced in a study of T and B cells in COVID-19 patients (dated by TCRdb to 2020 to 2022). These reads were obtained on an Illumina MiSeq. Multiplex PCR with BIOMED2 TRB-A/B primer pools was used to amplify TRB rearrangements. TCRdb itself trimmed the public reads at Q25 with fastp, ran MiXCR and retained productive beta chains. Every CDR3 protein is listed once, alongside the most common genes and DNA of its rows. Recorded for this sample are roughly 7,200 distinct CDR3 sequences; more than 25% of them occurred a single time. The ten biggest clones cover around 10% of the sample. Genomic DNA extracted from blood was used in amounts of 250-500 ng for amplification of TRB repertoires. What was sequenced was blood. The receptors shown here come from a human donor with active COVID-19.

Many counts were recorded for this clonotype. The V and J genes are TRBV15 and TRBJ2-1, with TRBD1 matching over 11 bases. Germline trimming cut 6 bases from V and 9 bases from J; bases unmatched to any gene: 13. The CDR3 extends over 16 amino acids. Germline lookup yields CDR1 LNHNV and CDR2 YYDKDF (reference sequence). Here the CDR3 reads CATRAQDRGRVGEQFF. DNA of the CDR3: TGTGCCACCAGAGCTCAGGACAGGGGGCGTGTTGGTGAGCAGTTCTTC.

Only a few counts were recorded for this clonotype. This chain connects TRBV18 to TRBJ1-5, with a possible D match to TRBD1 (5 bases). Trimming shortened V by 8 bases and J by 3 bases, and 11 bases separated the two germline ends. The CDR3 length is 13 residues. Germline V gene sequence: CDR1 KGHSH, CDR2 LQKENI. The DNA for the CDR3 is TGTGCCAGCAACACGGGGGACAATCAGCCCCAGCATTTT. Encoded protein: CASNTGDNQPQHF.

The CDR3 sequence is CAITGGNKDTQYF. CDR3 DNA: TGTGCCATTACAGGGGGCAATAAAGATACGCAGTATTTT. The chain uses TRBV10-3 and TRBJ2-3; 9 nucleotides align to TRBD1. V was pared by 9 bases and J by 5 bases, with 6 bases of the junction left unmatched. This CDR3 has 13 residues. Per the germline V gene, CDR1 is ENHRY and CDR2 is SYGVKD.

CDR3 sequence: CASTRTGGYEAFF. The CDR3 DNA is TGTGCCAGCACCCGGACAGGGGGCTATGAAGCTTTCTTT. The chain uses TRBV12-3 or TRBV12-4 and TRBJ1-1; TRBD1 agrees at 11 bases. After removal of 7 bases from V and 7 bases from J, the junction contained 5 bases not matched to a gene. The CDR3 totals 13 residues.

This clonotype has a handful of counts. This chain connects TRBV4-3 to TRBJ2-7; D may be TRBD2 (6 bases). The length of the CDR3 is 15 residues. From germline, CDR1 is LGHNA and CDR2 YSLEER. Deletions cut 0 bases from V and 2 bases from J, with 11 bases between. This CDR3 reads CASSQDRGNTYEQYF. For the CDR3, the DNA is TGCGCCAGCAGCCAAGATCGCGGGAATACCTACGAGCAGTACTTC.

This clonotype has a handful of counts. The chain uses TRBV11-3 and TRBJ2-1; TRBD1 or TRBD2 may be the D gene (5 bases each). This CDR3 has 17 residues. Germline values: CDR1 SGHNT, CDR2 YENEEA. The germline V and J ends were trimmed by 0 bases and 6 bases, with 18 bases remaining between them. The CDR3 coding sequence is TGTGCCAGCAGCTTAGATATGGGGGTTGTTCTAGGCAATGAGCAGTTCTTC. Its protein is CASSLDMGVVLGNEQFF.

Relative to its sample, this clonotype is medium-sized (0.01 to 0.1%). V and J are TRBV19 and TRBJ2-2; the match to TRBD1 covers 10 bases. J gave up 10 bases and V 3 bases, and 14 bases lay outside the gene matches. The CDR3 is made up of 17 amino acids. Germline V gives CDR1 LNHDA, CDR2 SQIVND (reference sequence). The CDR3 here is CASSIRRTGGWLEELFF. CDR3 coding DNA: TGTGCCAGTAGTATCAGAAGGACAGGGGGTTGGCTTGAGGAGCTGTTTTTT. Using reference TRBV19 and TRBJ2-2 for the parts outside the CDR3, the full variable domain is DGGITQSPKYLFRKEGQNVTLSCEQNLNHDAMYWYRQDPGQGLRLIYYSQIVNDFQKGDIAEGYSVSREKKESFPLTVTSAQKNPTAFYLCASSIRRTGGWLEELFFGEGSRLTVL.

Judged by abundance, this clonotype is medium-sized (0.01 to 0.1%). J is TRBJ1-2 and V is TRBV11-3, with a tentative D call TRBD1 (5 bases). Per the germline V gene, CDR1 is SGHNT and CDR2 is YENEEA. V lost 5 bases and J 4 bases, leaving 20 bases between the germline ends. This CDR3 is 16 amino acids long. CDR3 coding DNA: TGTGCCAGCAGCCAGTCCGGGACTGCGGGTGTCTATGGCTACACCTTC. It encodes CASSQSGTAGVYGYTF. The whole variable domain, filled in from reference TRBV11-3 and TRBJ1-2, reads EAGVVQSPRYKIIEKKQPVAFWCNPISGHNTLYWYLQNLGQGPELLIRYENEEAVDDSQLPKDRFSAERLKGVDSTLKIQPAELGDSAVYLCASSQSGTAGVYGYTFGSGTRLTVV.